Below are 12 T cell receptor beta chains sequenced from a single sample in a study of Ad26.COV2.S vaccination and SARS-CoV-2 variants. Sample treatment: some 20 received Ad26.COV2.S at low or high dose, single or two shots; several received placebo; per-sample allocation not given. Following the first vaccine or placebo injection, samples were taken on day 63. The repertoire was sequenced with immunoSEQ multiplex PCR; TCRdb's copy has only in-frame clones and lacks some. The sample shows around 340,000 clones, less than 90% of them seen only once. Sequenced here: peripheral blood, sampled in a trial of Ad26.COV2.S vaccine versus placebo. The origin of the receptors is a person between 18 and 65 years old who received the Ad26.COV2.S COVID-19 vaccine or a placebo.

This rearrangement joins TRBV7-9 to TRBJ2-1, with D unclear. Trimming took 5 bases from V and 7 from J, leaving 9 bases between them. In germline, CDR1 is SEHNR, CDR2 FQNEAQ (reference sequence). CDR3 size: 12 residues. The CDR3: CASSLEWNEQFF. CDR3 nucleotide sequence: TGTGCCAGCAGCCTTGAGTGGAATGAGCAGTTCTTC.

This chain joins TRBV27 and TRBJ1-2, with 10 bases aligning to TRBD1. V shed 2 bases, J shed 6 bases, and the junction held 9 bases outside the gene matches. This CDR3 has 16 residues. The germline V gene encodes CDR1 MNHEY and CDR2 SMNVEV (reference sequence). The CDR3 DNA sequence: TGTGCCAGCAGTTTAACGGGCCGGGACAGGGGTGATGGCTACACCTTC. This gives the protein CASSLTGRDRGDGYTF.

The chain joins TRBV9 to TRBJ1-6; D is undetermined. The germline V gene has CDR1 SGDLS and CDR2 YYNGEE. CDR3 length: 14 amino acids. The V and J ends lost 3 bases and 8 bases respectively, with 12 bases between them. DNA of the CDR3: TGTGCCAGCAGCGCCGGGATTCTAGATTCACCCCTCCACTTT. Translation: CASSAGILDSPLHF. Full variable domain (remainder filled in from reference TRBV9 and TRBJ1-6): DSGVTQTPKHLITATGQRVTLRCSPRSGDLSVYWYQQSLDQGLQFLIQYYNGEERAKGNILERFSAQQFPDLHSELNLSSLELGDSALYFCASSAGILDSPLHFGNGTRLTVT.

This rearrangement joins TRBV5-4 to TRBJ2-7; 7 bases line up with TRBD1. Per germline, CDR1 SGHNT and CDR2 YYREEE (reference sequence). Unmatched junction bases numbered 6, after V lost 1 base and J lost 2 bases. The CDR3 sequence is 15 residues long. CDR3 loop: CASSLRTGRTYEQYF. CDR3 sequence (DNA): TGTGCCAGCAGCTTGCGGACAGGAAGGACCTACGAGCAGTACTTC.

The J gene is TRBJ2-3, the V gene TRBV15; D assignment may be TRBD1 or TRBD2 (5 bases each). The V and J ends lost 0 bases and 3 bases respectively, with 10 bases between them. CDR3 length: 15 amino acids. Germline CDR1 and CDR2: LNHNV and YYDKDF (reference sequence). The CDR3 loop is CATSRDSWGTDTQYF. CDR3 nucleotides: TGTGCCACCAGCAGAGACTCCTGGGGGACAGATACGCAGTATTTT.

This chain connects TRBV5-1 to TRBJ1-3; 9 bases fit TRBD1. Trimming took 3 bases from V and 0 from J; bases not matched to a gene: 4. Per germline, CDR1 SGHRS and CDR2 YFSETQ. There are 16 residues in the CDR3. The CDR3 loop is CASSWGQGTSGNTIYF. CDR3 bases: TGCGCCAGCAGCTGGGGACAGGGAACCTCTGGAAACACCATATATTTT.

The DNA for the CDR3 is TGTGCCAGCAGCCAAGGAAGGGGCCACAATGAGCAGTTCTTC. Its translation is CASSQGRGHNEQFF. This rearrangement joins TRBV3-1 (or the pseudogene TRBV3-2) to TRBJ2-1, with D possibly being TRBD1 (5 bases). The CDR3 has 14 amino acids. V lost 1 base, J lost 5 bases, and 9 bases lay in between. CDR1 and CDR2 (germline): LGHDT, YNNKEL (reference sequence).

The chain recombines TRBV10-3 with TRBJ1-2; D may be TRBD1 (6 bases). With 0 bases removed from V and 1 base from J, the gap between germline ends came to 9 bases. Germline CDR1 reads ENHRY; CDR2 reads SYGVKD. The CDR3 has 15 amino acids. The CDR3: CAISESGQHNYGYTF. CDR3 sequence (DNA): TGTGCCATCAGTGAGTCAGGACAGCATAACTATGGCTACACCTTC.

In this sample, this clone turned up once. The J gene is TRBJ2-2, the V gene TRBV4-3; D gene unclear. This CDR3 has 15 amino acids. Trimming removed 5 bases at V and 4 bases at J, with 14 bases between. The V gene's germline CDR1 is LGHNA and CDR2 YSLEER. The CDR3 spells CASSFLELSTGELFF. Written as DNA, the CDR3 is TGCGCCAGCAGCTTCCTCGAGCTTAGCACCGGGGAGCTGTTTTTT.

V is TRBV4-2 and J is TRBJ2-2; D is undetermined. In germline, CDR1 is LGHNA, CDR2 YNFKEQ. This CDR3 region has 16 residues. Trimming pared 0 bases from V and 5 bases from J, leaving 13 bases between. The CDR3 here is CASSQDLELTTGELFF. The CDR3 DNA reads TGTGCCAGCAGCCAAGATCTGGAACTTACGACCGGGGAGCTGTTTTTT.

In its sample, this clone was seen many times. J is TRBJ2-2 and V is TRBV19; maybe TRBD1 (6 bases). The CDR3 is made up of 15 amino acids. Germline values: CDR1 LNHDA, CDR2 SQIVND (reference sequence). The V end lost 6 bases, the J end lost 6 bases, and 17 bases lay between the germline ends. The CDR3 protein is CASRPVGRGPGELFF. In DNA form, the CDR3 reads TGTGCCAGTAGACCCGTAGGCAGGGGACCCGGGGAGCTGTTTTTT.

V gene TRBV18 combines with J gene TRBJ1-1, with D possibly matching TRBD1 (5 bases). Germline V CDR1 and CDR2: KGHSH, LQKENI. V shed 2 bases and J shed 8 bases, with 12 bases lying between them. The CDR3 runs to 13 residues. The CDR3 loop is CASSPILDSEAFF. The DNA of the CDR3 is TGTGCCAGCTCACCAATCCTCGACAGCGAAGCTTTCTTT.